This TCR beta chain was captured by sequencing in a study of identical twins. TCRdb reprocessed the 5' RACE reads with MiXCR, giving one entry per CDR3 protein. The sample has about 150,000 distinct CDR3 sequences; roughly 3.5% are singletons. Study results and caveats: Invariant MAIT and iNKT cells are populations that could partly confound zero-insertion analyses. Memory repertoires showed no such pattern, whereas abundant cord blood beta clonotypes carried fewer insertions.

Ten or more counts support this clonotype. Its antigen remains unidentified. This clonotype was sampled from a man between 18 and 35 years old in good health. The sequenced sample was memory T cells sorted from blood.

The CDR3 bases are TGTGCCAGCAGTTTCATAACGGGAGCCACCGGGGAGCTGTTTTTT. Translation: CASSFITGATGELFF. The chain employs TRBV12-3 or TRBV12-4 and TRBJ2-2; D perhaps matches TRBD2 (6 bases). The germline V and J ends were trimmed by 3 bases and 4 bases, with 12 bases remaining between them. The CDR3 consists of 15 residues.